The source of this TCR beta chain is a study of blood T cell repertoires in COVID-19. The assay was immunoSEQ multiplex PCR, and TCRdb's table has in-frame clones only and misses some. The repertoire has about 45,000 clones, over 80% of them found once; the top ten carry approximately 8.4%. Germline lookup yields CDR1 LNHDA and CDR2 SQIVND (reference sequence). V gave up 5 bases and J gave up 1 base, with 11 bases separating them. The CDR3 is made up of 14 amino acids. This rearrangement joins TRBV19 to TRBJ1-1, with D possibly TRBD1 on 5 matching bases. Source material: peripheral blood. The sequence was obtained from a man aged 80 or over in a cohort sampled during active COVID-19. The CDR3 protein is CASSPQGRNTEAFF. In DNA form, the CDR3 reads TGTGCCAGTAGTCCCCAGGGAAGGAACACTGAAGCTTTCTTT. Full variable domain (remainder filled in from reference TRBV19 and TRBJ1-1): DGGITQSPKYLFRKEGQNVTLSCEQNLNHDAMYWYRQDPGQGLRLIYYSQIVNDFQKGDIAEGYSVSREKKESFPLTVTSAQKNPTAFYLCASSPQGRNTEAFFGQGTRLTVV.